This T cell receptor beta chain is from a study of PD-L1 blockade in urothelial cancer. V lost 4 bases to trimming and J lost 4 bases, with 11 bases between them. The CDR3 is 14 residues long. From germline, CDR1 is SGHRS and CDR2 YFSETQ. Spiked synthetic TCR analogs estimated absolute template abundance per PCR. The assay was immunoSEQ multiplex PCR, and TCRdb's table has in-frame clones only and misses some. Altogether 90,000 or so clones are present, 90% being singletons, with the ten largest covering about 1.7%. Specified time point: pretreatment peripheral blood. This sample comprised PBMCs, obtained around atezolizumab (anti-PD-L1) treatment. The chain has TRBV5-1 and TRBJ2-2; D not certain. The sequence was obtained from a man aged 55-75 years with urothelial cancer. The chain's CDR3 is CASSPLLSTGELFF. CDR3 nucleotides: TGCGCCAGCAGCCCATTATTGAGCACCGGGGAGCTGTTTTTT.